The 12 T cell receptor beta chains below all came from one sample that was sequenced in a study of CD8 T cells in Susac syndrome. The authors reverse transcribed roughly 0.5 to 1 ug RNA with random hexamers. TCRdb ran MiXCR on the immunoSEQ multiplex PCR reads and lists one entry per CDR3 protein. Among about 250,000 distinct CDR3 sequences listed, 93% were seen once. Sample: CD4+ T cells from PBMCs. These receptors all stem from a human donor with multiple sclerosis.

The chain joins TRBV20-1 to TRBJ1-2; maybe TRBD1 (5 bases). V was clipped by 6 bases and J by 4 bases, with 15 bases between them. Germline V gene sequence: CDR1 DFQATT, CDR2 SNEGSKA (reference sequence). The CDR3 extends over 13 amino acids. The CDR3 sequence: CSATLGVTYGYTF. The CDR3 nucleotides read TGCAGTGCCACGTTAGGGGTTACCTATGGCTACACCTTC.

This clonotype came up once. This rearrangement joins TRBV19 to TRBJ2-4, with unresolved D. Trimming left V 5 bases short and J 0 bases short, with 11 bases between. The CDR3 spans 15 residues. Germline V lookup: CDR1 LNHDA, CDR2 SQIVND (reference sequence). CDR3 coding DNA: TGTGCCAGTAGTTGGGATGTGGTAGCCAAAAACATTCAGTACTTC. It is translated as CASSWDVVAKNIQYF.

The chain has TRBV12-3 or TRBV12-4 and TRBJ1-1, with a possible D match to TRBD1 (6 bases). V lost 7 bases to trimming and J lost 9 bases, with 15 bases between them. This CDR3 is 12 amino acids long. CDR3 sequence reads: CASTRRTDQAFF. CDR3 nucleotides: TGTGCCAGCACCCGCCGGACAGATCAAGCTTTCTTT.

This chain uses TRBV3-1 with TRBJ2-7; D gene unclear. Germline-derived CDR1 and CDR2 are LGHDT and YNNKEL (reference sequence). The V gene lost 1 base and the J gene lost 4 bases, with 8 bases spanning the gap. The CDR3 contains 13 residues. CDR3 sequence (DNA): TGTGCCAGCAGCCAAGGAGGTCTGTACGAGCAGTACGTC. Translating it yields CASSQGGLYEQYV.

This sequence joins TRBV12-3 or TRBV12-4 and TRBJ1-1, with D unclear. The CDR3 has 13 residues. V lost 3 bases to trimming and J lost 4 bases, with 9 bases between them. This chain's CDR3 is CASSFQTGTEAFF. CDR3 nucleotide sequence: TGTGCCAGCAGTTTCCAAACGGGCACTGAAGCTTTCTTT.

This clonotype is a singleton in its sample. The chain has TRBV27 and TRBJ1-5, with D uncertain. The CDR3 is made up of 16 amino acids. The V end lost 8 bases, the J end lost 2 bases, and 19 bases lay between the germline ends. Germline V gene sequence: CDR1 MNHEY, CDR2 SMNVEV (reference sequence). The CDR3 region is CASRPLREEGNQPQHF. CDR3 in DNA: TGTGCCAGCCGACCGTTGCGGGAAGAGGGCAATCAGCCCCAGCATTTT.

The chain is built from TRBV4-1 and TRBJ1-3; D call uncertain. Germline lookup yields CDR1 MGHRA and CDR2 YSYEKL. The CDR3 covers 16 residues. V lost 1 base and J 3 bases, leaving 13 bases between the germline ends. In nucleotides, the CDR3 is TGCGCCAGCAGCCAAGTTCTTCTGAGAGATGGAAACACCATATATTTT. Translating gives CASSQVLLRDGNTIYF.

The V call is TRBV7-2, the J call TRBJ2-3; the D gene is possibly TRBD1 (6 bases). The germline gives CDR1 SGHTA, CDR2 FQGNSA. Trimming shortened V by 3 bases and J by 0 bases, and 13 bases separated the two germline ends. There are 16 residues in the CDR3. The CDR3 loop is CASSLDRGASTDTQYF. CDR3 sequence (DNA): TGTGCCAGCAGCTTGGACAGAGGAGCTAGCACAGATACGCAGTATTTT.

This clonotype has a single count. V is TRBV12-3 or TRBV12-4 and J is TRBJ1-6; D gene ambiguous. This CDR3 has 13 amino acids. Trimming shortened V by 6 bases and J by 10 bases, and 13 bases separated the two germline ends. As DNA, the CDR3 is TGTGCCAGCAGCCCTACTTACACCTCACCCCTCCACTTT. This translates into CASSPTYTSPLHF.

The rearrangement uses TRBV30 and TRBJ1-5; the D is unclear. The CDR3 length is 15 residues. Germline values: CDR1 GTSNPN, CDR2 SVGIG (reference sequence). Trimming shortened V by 2 bases and J by 3 bases, and 14 bases separated the two germline ends. In nucleotides, the CDR3 is TGTGCCTGGAGTAGACGGGCGCCGCACAATCAGCCCCAGCATTTT. Translating gives CAWSRRAPHNQPQHF. Complete variable domain (other parts from reference TRBV30 and TRBJ1-5): SQTIHQWPATLVQPVGSPLSLECTVEGTSNPNLYWYRQAAGRGLQLLFYSVGIGQISSEVPQNLSASRPQDRQFILSSKKLLLSDSGFYLCAWSRRAPHNQPQHFGDGTRLSIL.

The V call is TRBV11-2, the J call TRBJ2-3, with a possible D match to TRBD2 (6 bases). Germline CDR1 is SGHAT and CDR2 is FQNNGV. The CDR3 totals 15 residues. Trimming cost V 4 bases and J 0 bases, with 11 bases left between them. The CDR3 is CASSWRGVSTDTQYF. Here the CDR3 DNA reads TGTGCCAGCAGCTGGAGGGGCGTTAGCACAGATACGCAGTATTTT.

This chain uses TRBV27 with TRBJ1-2, with 9 bases identical to TRBD1. The ends lost 4 bases at V and 4 bases at J; junction bases unmatched: 13. The CDR3 length is 17 residues. Germline assignment: CDR1 MNHEY and CDR2 SMNVEV (reference sequence). The DNA of the CDR3 is TGTGCCAGCAGTTCCACAGGGGGCGCAGTTATGTCCTATGGCTACACCTTC. This encodes CASSSTGGAVMSYGYTF.